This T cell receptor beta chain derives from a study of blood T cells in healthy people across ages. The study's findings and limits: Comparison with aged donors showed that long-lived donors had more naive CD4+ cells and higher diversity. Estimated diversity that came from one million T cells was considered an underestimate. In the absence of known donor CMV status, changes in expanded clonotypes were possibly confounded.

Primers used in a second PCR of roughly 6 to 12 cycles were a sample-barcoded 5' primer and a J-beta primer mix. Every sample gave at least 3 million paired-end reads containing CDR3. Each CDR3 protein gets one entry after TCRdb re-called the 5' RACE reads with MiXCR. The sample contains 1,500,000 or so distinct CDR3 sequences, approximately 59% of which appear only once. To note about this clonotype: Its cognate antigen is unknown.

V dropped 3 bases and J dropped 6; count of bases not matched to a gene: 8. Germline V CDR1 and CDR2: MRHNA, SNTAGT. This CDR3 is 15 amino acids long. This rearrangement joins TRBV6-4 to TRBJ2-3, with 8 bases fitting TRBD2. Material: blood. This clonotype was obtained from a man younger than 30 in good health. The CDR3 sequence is CASSEGISGTDTQYF. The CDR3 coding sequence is TGTGCCAGCAGTGAAGGTATTAGCGGGACGGATACGCAGTATTTT.